This T cell receptor (beta chain) emerged from a study of CD4 T cells in relation to SARS-CoV-2 and coronaviruses. About the study: PBMCs were cultured with antigen for roughly 10 days before TCR beta sequencing.

In regard to this clone: What it recognizes is unknown.

Trimming stripped 6 bases from V and 4 bases from J, with 13 bases between. Germline V lookup: CDR1 SQVTM, CDR2 ANQGSEA. The CDR3 is 12 residues long. Before the COVID-19 pandemic, during about 2011-2019, CD4+ T cells were taken from unexposed donors. After roughly 9 days of culture, CD4+ T cells were isolated. Only in-frame clones appear in the TCRdb table, and some are missing; sequencing was by immunoSEQ multiplex PCR. This table holds around 25,000 clones, around 78% found once. The sequence was collected from a human donor in good health. This chain uses TRBV29-1 with TRBJ2-7; D not certain. Specimen: CD4+ T cells from PBMCs, cultured in vitro. DNA of the CDR3: TGCAGCGTCGTCACTGGGGTTTACGAGCAGTACTTC. Protein product: CSVVTGVYEQYF.